This is a list of T cell receptor beta chains from one sample in a study of T-cell reconstitution after alpha-beta-depleted transplantation in children. In TCRdb, the PCR reads were re-called with MiXCR into one record per CDR3 protein. Among about 830,000 distinct CDR3 sequences listed, 15% to 20% were seen once. The sequencing used PBMCs, mostly from graft donor cells, collected 360 days after TCRalphabeta/CD19-depleted stem cell transplant. These receptors all come from a male patient between 5 and 17 years old who had a stem cell transplant for acute lymphoblastic leukemia, so the T cells may come from the graft donor. Both conserved end residues are part of each CDR3. D genes are given only for firm matches. Size is omitted from some rows. Given values are once, few, many or a class for expanded clones.

j_call: TRBJ2-1
cdr3_length: 13
v_call: TRBV27
d_call: NA
clone_size: NA
cdr3_aa: CASRLDHYNEQFF
cdr3_nt: TGTGCCAGCAGACTGGACCATTACAATGAGCAGTTCTTC

j_call: TRBJ2-3
cdr3_length: 13
v_call: TRBV7-3
d_call: NA
clone_size: NA
cdr3_aa: CASSLTLEDTQYF
cdr3_nt: TGTGCCAGCAGCTTAACGTTGGAAGATACGCAGTATTTT

j_call: TRBJ2-1
cdr3_length: 12
v_call: TRBV7-9
d_call: NA
clone_size: NA
cdr3_aa: CASTTLGNEQFF
cdr3_nt: TGTGCCAGCACAACCCTGGGAAATGAGCAGTTCTTC

j_call: TRBJ2-3
cdr3_length: 13
v_call: TRBV3-1
d_call: NA
clone_size: NA
cdr3_aa: CASSSSATDTQYF
cdr3_nt: TGTGCCAGCAGCTCGTCAGCCACAGATACGCAGTATTTT

j_call: TRBJ2-7
cdr3_length: 13
v_call: TRBV6-5
d_call: NA
clone_size: NA
cdr3_aa: CASSYGLTYEQYF
cdr3_nt: TGTGCCAGCAGTTACGGCCTTACCTACGAGCAGTACTTC

j_call: TRBJ2-7
cdr3_length: 15
v_call: TRBV6-5
d_call: TRBD2
clone_size: few
cdr3_aa: CASRYGLAGSYEQYF
cdr3_nt: TGTGCCAGCAGGTACGGACTAGCGGGCTCCTACGAGCAGTACTTC

j_call: TRBJ2-7
cdr3_length: 15
v_call: TRBV20-1
d_call: NA
clone_size: NA
cdr3_aa: CSVPVGPGPLYEQYF
cdr3_nt: TGCAGTGTCCCGGTAGGCCCAGGTCCCCTCTACGAGCAGTACTTC

j_call: TRBJ2-3
cdr3_length: 13
v_call: TRBV4-1
d_call: NA
clone_size: NA
cdr3_aa: CASSQTRDFTQYF
cdr3_nt: TGCGCCAGCAGCCAAACTAGGGACTTTACGCAGTATTTT

j_call: TRBJ2-7
cdr3_length: 16
v_call: TRBV7-9
d_call: NA
clone_size: few
cdr3_aa: CASSPRQAVATYEQYF
cdr3_nt: TGTGCCAGCAGCCCCCGCCAGGCGGTTGCTACCTACGAGCAGTACTTC

j_call: TRBJ2-7
cdr3_length: 14
v_call: TRBV13
d_call: TRBD2
clone_size: NA
cdr3_aa: CASSFRGRTHEQYF
cdr3_nt: TGTGCCAGCAGCTTTCGCGGGAGGACCCACGAGCAGTACTTC

j_call: TRBJ1-2
cdr3_length: 15
v_call: TRBV4-1
d_call: TRBD1
clone_size: NA
cdr3_aa: CASSQEGQGARGYTF
cdr3_nt: TGCGCCAGCAGCCAAGAGGGACAGGGGGCGAGGGGCTACACCTTC

j_call: TRBJ2-1
cdr3_length: 15
v_call: TRBV30
d_call: TRBD2
clone_size: NA
cdr3_aa: CAWSLGLVFPNEQFF
cdr3_nt: TGTGCCTGGAGTCTAGGACTAGTTTTCCCCAATGAGCAGTTCTTC

j_call: TRBJ1-1
cdr3_length: 13
v_call: TRBV5-1
d_call: NA
clone_size: few
cdr3_aa: CASSLWETVEAFF
cdr3_nt: TGCGCCAGCAGCTTATGGGAGACCGTTGAAGCTTTCTTT

j_call: TRBJ2-1
cdr3_length: 17
v_call: TRBV11-2
d_call: TRBD2
clone_size: NA
cdr3_aa: CASSLQLAGGLNNEQFF
cdr3_nt: TGTGCCAGCAGCTTACAGCTAGCGGGAGGGCTGAACAATGAGCAGTTCTTC

j_call: TRBJ2-7
cdr3_length: 15
v_call: TRBV4-2
d_call: TRBD2
clone_size: few
cdr3_aa: CASSQDGGGTYEQYF
cdr3_nt: TGTGCCAGCAGCCAAGATGGGGGGGGAACCTACGAGCAGTACTTC

j_call: TRBJ2-1
cdr3_length: 15
v_call: TRBV7-3
d_call: TRBD1
clone_size: many
cdr3_aa: CASSRDRGPNNEQFF
cdr3_nt: TGTGCCAGCAGCCGGGACAGGGGGCCTAACAATGAGCAGTTCTTC

j_call: TRBJ2-7
cdr3_length: 13
v_call: TRBV12-3/TRBV12-4
d_call: NA
clone_size: many
cdr3_aa: CASSVGTYYEQYF
cdr3_nt: TGTGCCAGCAGTGTCGGGACCTACTACGAGCAGTACTTC

j_call: TRBJ1-5
cdr3_length: 14
v_call: TRBV2
d_call: TRBD1
clone_size: many
cdr3_aa: CASRKGTGNQPQHF
cdr3_nt: TGTGCCAGCAGGAAGGGGACAGGGAACCAGCCCCAGCATTTT

j_call: TRBJ2-2
cdr3_length: 14
v_call: TRBV11-2
d_call: NA
clone_size: NA
cdr3_aa: CASSISSNTGELFF
cdr3_nt: TGTGCCAGCAGCATCAGTTCGAACACCGGGGAGCTGTTTTTT

j_call: TRBJ2-1
cdr3_length: 15
v_call: TRBV24-1
d_call: NA
clone_size: NA
cdr3_aa: CATSGGLRGHNEQFF
cdr3_nt: TGTGCCACCAGTGGTGGACTAAGGGGTCACAATGAGCAGTTCTTC

j_call: TRBJ2-1
cdr3_length: 15
v_call: TRBV20-1
d_call: TRBD2
clone_size: few
cdr3_aa: CSATSGRISYNEQFF
cdr3_nt: TGCAGTGCTACAAGCGGGAGGATCTCCTACAATGAGCAGTTCTTC

j_call: TRBJ2-7
cdr3_length: 16
v_call: TRBV18
d_call: NA
clone_size: few
cdr3_aa: CASSTTGAGDGYEQYF
cdr3_nt: TGTGCCAGCTCCACCACGGGGGCGGGAGACGGGTACGAGCAGTACTTC

j_call: TRBJ2-3
cdr3_length: 13
v_call: TRBV20-1
d_call: NA
clone_size: NA
cdr3_aa: CSAPILRTDTQYF
cdr3_nt: TGCAGTGCACCGATCTTACGCACAGATACGCAGTATTTT

j_call: TRBJ1-1
cdr3_length: 14
v_call: TRBV2
d_call: NA
clone_size: many
cdr3_aa: CASRVGSRNTEAFF
cdr3_nt: TGTGCCAGCAGGGTAGGATCGAGGAACACTGAAGCTTTCTTT

j_call: TRBJ2-1
cdr3_length: 11
v_call: TRBV7-2
d_call: NA
clone_size: NA
cdr3_aa: CASSRGYEQFF
cdr3_nt: TGTGCCAGCAGCCGCGGGTACGAGCAGTTCTTC

j_call: TRBJ2-3
cdr3_length: 17
v_call: TRBV2
d_call: NA
clone_size: few
cdr3_aa: CASSELGTRPSTDTQYF
cdr3_nt: TGTGCCAGCAGTGAACTCGGCACCCGACCATCCACAGATACGCAGTATTTT

j_call: TRBJ2-7
cdr3_length: 13
v_call: TRBV11-2
d_call: NA
clone_size: NA
cdr3_aa: CASSLRSLDEQYF
cdr3_nt: TGTGCCAGCAGCTTACGAAGTCTGGACGAGCAGTACTTC

j_call: TRBJ2-1
cdr3_length: 19
v_call: TRBV11-2
d_call: TRBD2
clone_size: NA
cdr3_aa: CASSLSRLAGGYHDNEQFF
cdr3_nt: TGTGCCAGCAGCTTGTCTCGACTAGCGGGAGGGTACCACGACAATGAGCAGTTCTTC

j_call: TRBJ1-2
cdr3_length: 14
v_call: TRBV20-1
d_call: NA
clone_size: NA
cdr3_aa: CSSLDGVTNYGYTF
cdr3_nt: TGCAGTTCCCTGGATGGGGTTACTAACTATGGCTACACCTTC

j_call: TRBJ1-2
cdr3_length: 15
v_call: TRBV5-8
d_call: TRBD1
clone_size: few
cdr3_aa: CASSPWDRSLYGYTF
cdr3_nt: TGTGCCAGCAGCCCTTGGGACAGGAGCCTATATGGCTACACCTTC

j_call: TRBJ1-1
cdr3_length: 13
v_call: TRBV10-2
d_call: NA
clone_size: few
cdr3_aa: CASNRGVNTEAFF
cdr3_nt: TGCGCCAGCAATAGGGGGGTGAACACTGAAGCTTTCTTT

j_call: TRBJ2-7
cdr3_length: 17
v_call: TRBV2
d_call: TRBD2
clone_size: few
cdr3_aa: CASRGDSRLAAAYEQYF
cdr3_nt: TGTGCCAGCAGGGGGGACTCCCGACTAGCGGCGGCCTACGAGCAGTACTTC

j_call: TRBJ1-1
cdr3_length: 13
v_call: TRBV29-1
d_call: NA
clone_size: few
cdr3_aa: CSGWWDWNTEAFF
cdr3_nt: TGCAGCGGCTGGTGGGATTGGAACACTGAAGCTTTCTTT

j_call: TRBJ1-1
cdr3_length: 12
v_call: TRBV13
d_call: NA
clone_size: few
cdr3_aa: CASSLAAAEAFF
cdr3_nt: TGTGCCAGCAGCTTAGCAGCTGCTGAAGCTTTCTTT

j_call: TRBJ2-2
cdr3_length: 13
v_call: TRBV18
d_call: NA
clone_size: NA
cdr3_aa: CASSPLGARELFF
cdr3_nt: TGTGCCAGCTCACCACTGGGGGCCCGGGAGCTGTTTTTT

j_call: TRBJ2-7
cdr3_length: 15
v_call: TRBV7-2
d_call: NA
clone_size: NA
cdr3_aa: CASSLYKRASYEQYF
cdr3_nt: TGTGCCAGCAGCTTGTATAAGAGGGCCTCCTACGAGCAGTACTTC

j_call: TRBJ1-1
cdr3_length: 12
v_call: TRBV12-3/TRBV12-4
d_call: TRBD1
clone_size: many
cdr3_aa: CASNRGRSEAFF
cdr3_nt: TGTGCCAGCAATAGGGGGCGAAGTGAAGCTTTCTTT

j_call: TRBJ2-7
cdr3_length: 15
v_call: TRBV14
d_call: TRBD1
clone_size: few
cdr3_aa: CASSPRRGQAVEQYF
cdr3_nt: TGTGCCAGCAGCCCACGCAGGGGGCAGGCGGTGGAGCAGTACTTC

j_call: TRBJ2-3
cdr3_length: 16
v_call: TRBV20-1
d_call: TRBD2
clone_size: few
cdr3_aa: CSAFRTSGSNTDTQYF
cdr3_nt: TGCAGTGCTTTCCGGACTAGCGGGAGTAATACAGATACGCAGTATTTT

j_call: TRBJ1-5
cdr3_length: 15
v_call: TRBV12-3/TRBV12-4
d_call: NA
clone_size: many
cdr3_aa: CASTPTGLGNQPQHF
cdr3_nt: TGTGCCAGCACCCCTACAGGGCTAGGCAATCAGCCCCAGCATTTT

j_call: TRBJ2-1
cdr3_length: 14
v_call: TRBV4-2
d_call: TRBD2
clone_size: NA
cdr3_aa: CASSQELGLAKQFF
cdr3_nt: TGTGCCAGCAGCCAAGAGTTGGGACTAGCTAAGCAGTTCTTC

j_call: TRBJ2-7
cdr3_length: 15
v_call: TRBV5-1
d_call: NA
clone_size: many
cdr3_aa: CASSLLGGSSYEQYF
cdr3_nt: TGCGCCAGCAGCCTCCTTGGTGGGAGCTCCTACGAGCAGTACTTC

j_call: TRBJ2-3
cdr3_length: 16
v_call: TRBV3-1
d_call: TRBD2
clone_size: NA
cdr3_aa: CASSQEESGSRYTQYF
cdr3_nt: TGTGCCAGCAGCCAAGAGGAGAGCGGGAGTCGGTATACGCAGTATTTT

j_call: TRBJ2-5
cdr3_length: 19
v_call: TRBV18
d_call: NA
clone_size: few
cdr3_aa: CASSPGVRARTRGQETQYF
cdr3_nt: TGTGCCAGCTCACCGGGAGTACGCGCTCGGACTCGCGGGCAAGAGACCCAGTACTTC

j_call: TRBJ1-6
cdr3_length: 14
v_call: TRBV27
d_call: TRBD1
clone_size: few
cdr3_aa: CASKYRGLNSPLHF
cdr3_nt: TGTGCCAGCAAGTACAGGGGTTTGAATTCACCCCTCCACTTT